The clone carrying this TCR beta chain was seen only a few times. The antigen is unknown. The data derive from a study of beta chain bispecific antibodies for T cell cancers. Study findings and constraints: The anti-TRBV5-5 antibody also binds TRBV5-6, a similar gene. Anti-TRBV12 exposure, compared with anti-CD19, reduced the TRBV12-3 proportion of TRBV signal by more than 98%. Normal T cells contributed less of the targeted TRBV signal than the leukemia cells did.

Blood mononuclear cells were expanded for 3 days using either OKT3 anti-CD3 antibody or CD3/CD28 beads. Jurkat-T cell coculture with anti-TRBV12, compared with an anti-CD19 control. Culture medium contained IL-2 at 85 to 100 IU/ml and IL-7 at 4 to 5.5 ng/ml. Bispecific antibody was added to roughly 50,000 normal T cells and roughly 50,000 target cells. One entry per CDR3 protein, called by TCRdb with MiXCR from the 5' RACE reads. The data show about 20,000 distinct CDR3 sequences, more than 2% seen once. Germline V gene data show CDR1 as SGHRS and CDR2 as YFSETQ. CDR3 length: 18 residues. V was pared by 1 base and J by 0 bases, with 17 bases between.

The material was healthy donor T cells cultured with leukemia cells, obtained from a culture containing a bispecific antibody targeting TCR Vbeta12. The sequence was obtained from a human donor in good health. Some clones in this sample may be carry-over from other donors' samples. The chain joins TRBV5-1 to TRBJ2-1; possible D gene TRBD1, 6 bases. The CDR3 DNA sequence: TGCGCCAGCAGCTTGCAGGGGCCCTTAGGCCTCTCCTACAATGAGCAGTTCTTC. It codes for CASSLQGPLGLSYNEQFF.